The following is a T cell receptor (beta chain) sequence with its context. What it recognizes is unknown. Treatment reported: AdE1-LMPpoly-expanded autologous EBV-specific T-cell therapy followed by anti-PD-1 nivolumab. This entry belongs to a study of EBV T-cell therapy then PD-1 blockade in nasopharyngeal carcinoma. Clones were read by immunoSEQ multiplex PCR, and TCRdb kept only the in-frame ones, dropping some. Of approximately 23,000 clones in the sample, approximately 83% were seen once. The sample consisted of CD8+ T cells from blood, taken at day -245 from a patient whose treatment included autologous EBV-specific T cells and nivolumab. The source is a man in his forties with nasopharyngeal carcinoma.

CDR3 DNA: TGTGCCTGCTGCTCCCACGACTGGGAGGGGGCTGGATCACCCCTCCACTTT. Encoded protein: CACCSHDWEGAGSPLHF. The chain links TRBV7-9 to TRBJ1-6; 7 bases agree with TRBD1. The CDR3 extends over 17 amino acids. CDR1 is SEHNR and CDR2 is FQNEAQ in the germline V gene (reference sequence). Unmatched junction bases numbered 23, after V lost 11 bases and J lost 10 bases.